The rows below give T cell receptor beta chains drawn from one sample of a study of T-cell reconstitution after alpha-beta-depleted transplantation in children. TCRdb re-derived calls from the PCR reads in MiXCR, one entry per CDR3 protein. The sample has 450,000 to 600,000 distinct CDR3 sequences; 10% to 15% are singletons. The sequencing used PBMCs, mostly from graft donor cells, collected 360 days after TCRalphabeta/CD19-depleted stem cell transplant. These TCRs come from a male patient between 10 and 17 years old who had a stem cell transplant for acute myeloid leukemia, so the T cells may come from the graft donor. CDR3s include the opening cysteine and the closing phenylalanine or tryptophan. D genes are given only for firm matches. Clone size is not always given. Where it is, it says once, few, many or a class for expanded clones.

D gene: -
J gene: TRBJ2-4
clone size: few
V gene: TRBV7-9
CDR3 protein: CASSLTQGGNIQYF
CDR3 DNA: TGTGCCAGCAGCTTAACACAGGGCGGAAACATTCAGTACTTC

D gene: TRBD2
J gene: TRBJ2-1
clone size: few
V gene: TRBV20-1
CDR3 protein: CCASPLAVERYNEQFF
CDR3 DNA: TGCTGTGCTAGCCCCCTAGCGGTAGAGAGGTACAATGAGCAGTTCTTC

D gene: -
J gene: TRBJ1-1
clone size: -
V gene: TRBV28
CDR3 protein: CASSPPPPGTEAFF
CDR3 DNA: TGTGCCAGCAGCCCCCCGCCACCGGGCACTGAAGCTTTCTTT

D gene: -
J gene: TRBJ1-2
clone size: few
V gene: TRBV5-1
CDR3 protein: CASSSAEGNYGYTF
CDR3 DNA: TGCGCCAGCAGCTCCGCGGAGGGTAACTATGGCTACACCTTC

D gene: TRBD2
J gene: TRBJ2-7
clone size: few
V gene: TRBV7-9
CDR3 protein: CASSSIAGDLWNEQYF
CDR3 DNA: TGTGCCAGCAGCTCGATAGCGGGAGATCTCTGGAACGAGCAGTACTTC

D gene: -
J gene: TRBJ2-5
clone size: few
V gene: TRBV20-1
CDR3 protein: CSDTKGQQETQYF
CDR3 DNA: TGCAGTGATACCAAGGGGCAGCAAGAGACCCAGTACTTC

D gene: TRBD1
J gene: TRBJ2-2
clone size: -
V gene: TRBV5-1
CDR3 protein: CASRPGQGFDTGELFF
CDR3 DNA: TGCGCCAGCAGACCGGGACAGGGGTTTGACACCGGGGAGCTGTTTTTT

D gene: -
J gene: TRBJ2-7
clone size: -
V gene: TRBV13
CDR3 protein: CASRPYGTGATYEQYF
CDR3 DNA: TGTGCCAGCAGGCCATACGGGACGGGTGCTACCTACGAGCAGTACTTC

D gene: TRBD1
J gene: TRBJ1-1
clone size: -
V gene: TRBV7-2
CDR3 protein: CASSFGQGGITEAFF
CDR3 DNA: TGTGCCAGCAGCTTCGGACAGGGTGGGATCACTGAAGCTTTCTTT

D gene: TRBD1
J gene: TRBJ2-3
clone size: -
V gene: TRBV25-1
CDR3 protein: CASRPGTAEADTQYF
CDR3 DNA: TGTGCCAGCAGACCCGGGACAGCTGAAGCAGATACGCAGTATTTT

D gene: TRBD2
J gene: TRBJ2-7
clone size: -
V gene: TRBV9
CDR3 protein: CASSVVETSFPYEQYF
CDR3 DNA: TGTGCCAGCAGCGTAGTAGAGACTAGCTTCCCCTACGAGCAGTACTTC

D gene: TRBD1
J gene: TRBJ2-1
clone size: -
V gene: TRBV12-5
CDR3 protein: CASGLDGTANYNEQFF
CDR3 DNA: TGTGCTAGTGGTTTGGACGGGACAGCTAATTACAATGAGCAGTTCTTC

D gene: -
J gene: TRBJ2-7
clone size: -
V gene: TRBV29-1
CDR3 protein: CSVVSRGYEQYF
CDR3 DNA: TGCAGCGTTGTGTCCCGGGGGTACGAGCAGTACTTC

D gene: -
J gene: TRBJ1-2
clone size: few
V gene: TRBV2
CDR3 protein: CASSGKEGYGYTF
CDR3 DNA: TGTGCCAGCAGCGGAAAGGAGGGCTATGGCTACACCTTC

D gene: -
J gene: TRBJ2-7
clone size: few
V gene: TRBV6-2/TRBV6-3
CDR3 protein: CASSYFGTFLYEQYF
CDR3 DNA: TGTGCCAGCAGTTACTTCGGGACCTTCCTTTACGAGCAGTACTTC

D gene: TRBD2
J gene: TRBJ2-1
clone size: few
V gene: TRBV7-2
CDR3 protein: CASSFPTGTSGRTYNEQFF
CDR3 DNA: TGTGCCAGCAGCTTTCCAACCGGGACTAGCGGGCGAACCTACAATGAGCAGTTCTTC

D gene: -
J gene: TRBJ2-1
clone size: -
V gene: TRBV5-5
CDR3 protein: CASSLPQEYNEQFF
CDR3 DNA: TGTGCCAGCAGCTTGCCCCAGGAGTACAATGAGCAGTTCTTC

D gene: -
J gene: TRBJ2-7
clone size: -
V gene: TRBV7-9
CDR3 protein: CASSWDKDYEQYF
CDR3 DNA: TGTGCCAGCAGCTGGGACAAGGACTACGAGCAGTACTTC

D gene: -
J gene: TRBJ2-5
clone size: few
V gene: TRBV29-1
CDR3 protein: CSVGPTGMETQYF
CDR3 DNA: TGCAGCGTTGGGCCCACAGGGATGGAGACCCAGTACTTC

D gene: -
J gene: TRBJ2-7
clone size: few
V gene: TRBV12-3/TRBV12-4
CDR3 protein: CASGPALLYEQYF
CDR3 DNA: TGTGCCAGCGGGCCAGCGCTTCTCTACGAGCAGTACTTC

D gene: TRBD2
J gene: TRBJ2-5
clone size: many
V gene: TRBV25-1
CDR3 protein: CASSVWGTSGSGETQYF
CDR3 DNA: TGTGCCAGCAGTGTGTGGGGGACTAGCGGGAGTGGAGAGACCCAGTACTTC

D gene: -
J gene: TRBJ1-2
clone size: -
V gene: TRBV28
CDR3 protein: CASSLRGVAYGYTF
CDR3 DNA: TGTGCCAGCAGTTTAAGGGGGGTCGCGTATGGCTACACCTTC

D gene: -
J gene: TRBJ2-1
clone size: -
V gene: TRBV2
CDR3 protein: CASSEQRHEQFF
CDR3 DNA: TGTGCCAGCAGCGAACAACGCCATGAGCAGTTCTTC

D gene: -
J gene: TRBJ2-7
clone size: many
V gene: TRBV7-8
CDR3 protein: CASSLEVGRPYEQYF
CDR3 DNA: TGTGCCAGCAGCTTAGAGGTGGGAAGGCCCTACGAGCAGTACTTC

D gene: -
J gene: TRBJ2-6
clone size: few
V gene: TRBV5-5
CDR3 protein: CASSLSLPRSGANVLTF
CDR3 DNA: TGTGCCAGCAGCTTGAGTCTACCCAGGTCTGGGGCCAACGTCCTGACTTTC

D gene: -
J gene: TRBJ2-5
clone size: few
V gene: TRBV7-9
CDR3 protein: CASSLRAGPGSGSYF
CDR3 DNA: TGTGCCAGCAGCTTACGGGCAGGCCCTGGGTCGGGCTCGTACTTC

D gene: TRBD1
J gene: TRBJ2-7
clone size: few
V gene: TRBV10-2
CDR3 protein: CASSESRRGGRYEQYF
CDR3 DNA: TGCGCCAGCAGTGAGTCGAGGCGAGGGGGCAGGTACGAGCAGTACTTC

D gene: -
J gene: TRBJ2-1
clone size: few
V gene: TRBV9
CDR3 protein: CASSVVPRRSYNEQFF
CDR3 DNA: TGTGCCAGCAGCGTAGTCCCTCGCCGCTCCTACAATGAGCAGTTCTTC

D gene: TRBD2
J gene: TRBJ2-5
clone size: -
V gene: TRBV15
CDR3 protein: CATSNPLAGVRETQYF
CDR3 DNA: TGTGCCACCAGCAACCCACTAGCGGGAGTTCGAGAGACCCAGTACTTC

D gene: TRBD1
J gene: TRBJ2-2
clone size: few
V gene: TRBV12-5
CDR3 protein: CASGLAGTGGTGELFF
CDR3 DNA: TGTGCTAGTGGTTTGGCGGGGACAGGGGGCACCGGGGAGCTGTTTTTT

D gene: -
J gene: TRBJ2-1
clone size: many
V gene: TRBV6-5
CDR3 protein: CASSYSRGNEQFF
CDR3 DNA: TGTGCCAGCAGTTACTCGAGAGGTAATGAGCAGTTCTTC

D gene: -
J gene: TRBJ2-3
clone size: once
V gene: TRBV2
CDR3 protein: CARRGSSTDTQYF
CDR3 DNA: TGTGCCAGGAGGGGCAGTAGCACAGATACGCAGTATTTT

D gene: -
J gene: TRBJ1-5
clone size: -
V gene: TRBV7-2
CDR3 protein: CASSLGVLEGQPQHF
CDR3 DNA: TGTGCCAGCAGCTTAGGAGTCCTAGAAGGTCAGCCCCAGCATTTT

D gene: TRBD2
J gene: TRBJ2-7
clone size: few
V gene: TRBV6-1
CDR3 protein: CASRLAGTDYEQYF
CDR3 DNA: TGTGCCAGCAGGCTAGCGGGCACCGACTACGAGCAGTACTTC

D gene: TRBD2
J gene: TRBJ2-1
clone size: many
V gene: TRBV6-2/TRBV6-3
CDR3 protein: CASSYFGLAGDEQFF
CDR3 DNA: TGTGCCAGCAGTTACTTCGGACTAGCGGGGGATGAGCAGTTCTTC

D gene: TRBD2
J gene: TRBJ2-7
clone size: few
V gene: TRBV7-3
CDR3 protein: CASSLSGGGAYEQYF
CDR3 DNA: TGTGCCAGCAGCTTAAGCGGGGGTGGGGCCTACGAGCAGTACTTC

D gene: TRBD2
J gene: TRBJ2-7
clone size: -
V gene: TRBV10-3
CDR3 protein: CAISEKFRLAGASYEQYF
CDR3 DNA: TGTGCCATCAGTGAAAAATTTAGACTAGCGGGAGCCTCCTACGAGCAGTACTTC

D gene: TRBD2
J gene: TRBJ2-1
clone size: few
V gene: TRBV20-1
CDR3 protein: CSARVRLAHEQFF
CDR3 DNA: TGCAGTGCTAGAGTAAGACTAGCGCATGAGCAGTTCTTC

D gene: TRBD2
J gene: TRBJ2-7
clone size: -
V gene: TRBV4-3
CDR3 protein: CASSAGTSGNEQYF
CDR3 DNA: TGCGCCAGCAGCGCCGGGACTAGCGGGAACGAGCAGTACTTC

D gene: TRBD2
J gene: TRBJ2-7
clone size: -
V gene: TRBV27
CDR3 protein: CASSSHNTQLAGEQYF
CDR3 DNA: TGTGCCAGCAGTTCTCATAATACCCAACTAGCGGGTGAGCAGTACTTC

D gene: TRBD1
J gene: TRBJ2-7
clone size: -
V gene: TRBV19
CDR3 protein: CASSLTGESTEQYF
CDR3 DNA: TGTGCCAGTAGTCTGACAGGGGAGTCTACGGAGCAGTACTTC

D gene: -
J gene: TRBJ2-1
clone size: -
V gene: TRBV11-2
CDR3 protein: CASSTILASGEQFF
CDR3 DNA: TGTGCCAGCAGCACCATTCTAGCGTCTGGTGAGCAGTTCTTC

D gene: TRBD2
J gene: TRBJ2-1
clone size: -
V gene: TRBV7-9
CDR3 protein: CASSPPGLAGVGEQFF
CDR3 DNA: TGTGCCAGCAGCCCCCCGGGACTAGCGGGAGTAGGAGAGCAGTTCTTC

D gene: -
J gene: TRBJ2-1
clone size: -
V gene: TRBV5-1
CDR3 protein: CASSLGRVGSDEQFF
CDR3 DNA: TGCGCCAGCAGCTTGGGGCGGGTTGGGAGCGATGAGCAGTTCTTC

D gene: -
J gene: TRBJ1-1
clone size: many
V gene: TRBV28
CDR3 protein: CASSFRGAEAFF
CDR3 DNA: TGTGCCAGCAGTTTCAGGGGCGCTGAAGCTTTCTTT

D gene: -
J gene: TRBJ1-4
clone size: few
V gene: TRBV5-1
CDR3 protein: CASSLKGREKLFF
CDR3 DNA: TGCGCCAGCAGCTTGAAAGGGCGGGAAAAACTGTTTTTT

D gene: TRBD2
J gene: TRBJ2-3
clone size: few
V gene: TRBV5-1
CDR3 protein: CASTTRTSGSTDTQYF
CDR3 DNA: TGCGCCAGCACCACCCGGACTAGCGGTAGCACAGATACGCAGTATTTT

D gene: -
J gene: TRBJ1-3
clone size: -
V gene: TRBV4-2
CDR3 protein: CASSLPGIGNTIYF
CDR3 DNA: TGTGCCAGCAGCCTGCCAGGGATTGGAAACACCATATATTTT

D gene: -
J gene: TRBJ2-7
clone size: many
V gene: TRBV29-1
CDR3 protein: CSARDTRTDEQYF
CDR3 DNA: TGCAGCGCCCGGGACACCCGAACCGACGAGCAGTACTTC

D gene: -
J gene: TRBJ2-2
clone size: -
V gene: TRBV7-3
CDR3 protein: CASSLKDSNTGELFF
CDR3 DNA: TGTGCCAGCAGCTTGAAAGACTCGAACACCGGGGAGCTGTTTTTT

D gene: -
J gene: TRBJ2-5
clone size: -
V gene: TRBV5-1
CDR3 protein: CASSGHLLGETQYF
CDR3 DNA: TGCGCCAGCAGCGGGCACCTTCTAGGGGAGACCCAGTACTTC

D gene: -
J gene: TRBJ2-7
clone size: few
V gene: TRBV18
CDR3 protein: CASSPPRGGLTYEQYF
CDR3 DNA: TGTGCCAGCTCACCACCGAGGGGTGGTCTTACCTACGAGCAGTACTTC

D gene: -
J gene: TRBJ2-1
clone size: -
V gene: TRBV9
CDR3 protein: CASSAQGGQNEQFF
CDR3 DNA: TGTGCCAGCAGCGCTCAGGGTGGGCAGAATGAGCAGTTCTTC

D gene: TRBD2
J gene: TRBJ2-3
clone size: many
V gene: TRBV5-6
CDR3 protein: CASSTGLATDTQYF
CDR3 DNA: TGTGCCAGCAGCACAGGACTAGCGACAGATACGCAGTATTTT

D gene: TRBD2
J gene: TRBJ2-7
clone size: -
V gene: TRBV7-3
CDR3 protein: CASSSGLAGVNEQYF
CDR3 DNA: TGTGCCAGCAGCTCTGGACTAGCGGGAGTTAACGAGCAGTACTTC

D gene: TRBD2
J gene: TRBJ2-7
clone size: few
V gene: TRBV5-1
CDR3 protein: CASSLVTSGIHEQYF
CDR3 DNA: TGCGCCAGCAGCTTGGTAACTAGCGGGATCCACGAGCAGTACTTC

D gene: TRBD2
J gene: TRBJ2-1
clone size: -
V gene: TRBV7-6
CDR3 protein: CASSLGPLSLVTGGNEQFF
CDR3 DNA: TGTGCCAGCAGCTTAGGCCCTTTGTCCCTAGTGACGGGGGGCAATGAGCAGTTCTTC

D gene: TRBD2
J gene: TRBJ2-7
clone size: -
V gene: TRBV28
CDR3 protein: CASRTAGGWNYEQYF
CDR3 DNA: TGTGCCAGCAGGACAGCGGGAGGTTGGAACTACGAGCAGTACTTC

D gene: -
J gene: TRBJ2-7
clone size: few
V gene: TRBV6-1
CDR3 protein: CASSPARVTYEQYF
CDR3 DNA: TGTGCCAGCAGCCCTGCAAGGGTTACCTACGAGCAGTACTTC

D gene: TRBD2
J gene: TRBJ2-7
clone size: -
V gene: TRBV6-2/TRBV6-3
CDR3 protein: CASSPTSGNEQYF
CDR3 DNA: TGTGCCAGCAGTCCGACTAGCGGGAACGAGCAGTACTTC